This T cell receptor (beta chain) emerged from a study of monozygotic twins with inflammatory bowel disease. A remark on this clonotype: Antigen: not known.

The CDR3 extends over 15 amino acids. From germline, CDR1 is LGHDT and CDR2 YNNKEL (reference sequence). Investigators made cDNA in eight separate reactions per sample. Reprocessing the 5' RACE reads, TCRdb reports a single entry for every CDR3 protein and omits DNA. The ten most abundant clones cover 2% to 2.5% of a sample with approximately 420,000 distinct CDR3 sequences. Study-wide results and limits: People with IBD had fewer clonotypes in common with others than healthy twins did, especially with disease activity. Repertoire similarity matched across concordant and discordant twins, perhaps owing to limited power.

The sequenced sample was blood. This sequence was found in a human donor with ulcerative colitis or Crohn's disease, or a healthy co-twin of an affected twin (not recorded which). The V gene is TRBV3-1, the J gene TRBJ2-5; as DNA is missing, the TRBD2 call by TCRdb cannot be tested. This CDR3 reads CASSPRTRTQETQYF.